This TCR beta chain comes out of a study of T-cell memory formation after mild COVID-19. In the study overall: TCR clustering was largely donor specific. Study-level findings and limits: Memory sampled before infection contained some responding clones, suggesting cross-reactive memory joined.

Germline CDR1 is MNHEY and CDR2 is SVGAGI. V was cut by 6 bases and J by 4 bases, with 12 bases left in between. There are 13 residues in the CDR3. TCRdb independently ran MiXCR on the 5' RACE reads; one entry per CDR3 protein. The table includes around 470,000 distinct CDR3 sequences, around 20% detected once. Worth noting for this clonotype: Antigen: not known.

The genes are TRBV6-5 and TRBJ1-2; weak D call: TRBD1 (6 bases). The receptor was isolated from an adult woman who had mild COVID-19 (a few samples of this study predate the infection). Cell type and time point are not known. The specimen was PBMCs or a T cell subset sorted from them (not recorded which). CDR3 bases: TGTGCCAGCAGACAGGGATCGGGCTATGGCTACACCTTC. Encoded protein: CASRQGSGYGYTF.